This TCR beta chain was captured by sequencing in a study of post-analysis software for immune sequencing data. Study-wide findings and caveats: TRBV segments more frequent in patients than in controls numbered several and included TRBV5-6, TRBV5-1 and TRBV20-1.

cDNA libraries of TCR beta carried unique molecular identifiers. MiXCR, run by TCRdb on the PCR reads, gives a single entry per CDR3 protein. The sample includes roughly 700,000 distinct CDR3 sequences, just under 30% of them seen just once. To note about this clonotype: What it binds is not known. This may stem from a read error, because a much larger clone lies one nucleotide away.

This CDR3 is built from 12 residues. Germline lookup yields CDR1 SGHDN and CDR2 FVKESK. V lost 2 bases and J lost 6, with 7 bases in between. The sequence was collected from a girl aged 10 to 17 with multiple sclerosis. Material for sequencing was blood. The V call is TRBV14, the J call TRBJ1-2; possible D gene TRBD1, 5 bases. CDR3 nucleotides: TGTGCCAGCAGCCAATCAGGGCATGGCTACACCTTC. Translation: CASSQSGHGYTF.